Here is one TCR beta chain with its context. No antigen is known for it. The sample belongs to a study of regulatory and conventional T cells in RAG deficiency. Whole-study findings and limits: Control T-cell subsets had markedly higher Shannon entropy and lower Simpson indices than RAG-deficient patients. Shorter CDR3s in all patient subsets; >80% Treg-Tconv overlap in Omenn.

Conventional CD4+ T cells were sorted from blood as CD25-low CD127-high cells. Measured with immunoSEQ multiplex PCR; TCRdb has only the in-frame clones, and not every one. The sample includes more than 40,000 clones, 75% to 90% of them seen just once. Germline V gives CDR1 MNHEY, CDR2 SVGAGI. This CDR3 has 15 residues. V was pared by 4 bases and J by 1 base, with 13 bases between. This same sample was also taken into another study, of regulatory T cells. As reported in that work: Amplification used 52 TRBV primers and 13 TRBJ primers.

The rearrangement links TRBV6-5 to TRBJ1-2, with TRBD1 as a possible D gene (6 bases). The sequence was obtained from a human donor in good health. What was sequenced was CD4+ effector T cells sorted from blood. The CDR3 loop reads CASSSYSRGNYGYTF. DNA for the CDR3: TGTGCCAGCAGTTCTTACTCCAGGGGTAACTATGGCTACACCTTC.